Here is one T cell receptor beta chain with its context. What it recognizes is unknown. TCRdb's copy holds only in-frame clones and misses some; the assay was immunoSEQ multiplex PCR. The sample lists about 56,000 clones, 93% occurring once. This sample is part of a study of cytomegalovirus exposure and HLA in healthy donors. Study-level results: Reportedly, cytomegalovirus status was diagnosed with high sensitivity and specificity. The authors listed 150 to 200 TCR beta chains as cytomegalovirus-associated.

Germline V CDR1 and CDR2: MNHEY, SVGAGI. The CDR3 is 13 amino acids. Trimming took off 5 bases at V and 5 bases at J, with 13 bases between the two ends. The source is a woman under 30 in good health and CMV-seropositive. Sequenced input: PBMCs. This chain connects TRBV6-5 to TRBJ2-7; D is unresolved. The CDR3 spells CASSPQVIDEQYF. The CDR3 DNA sequence: TGTGCCAGCAGTCCTCAGGTTATCGACGAGCAGTACTTC.